The clone carrying this T cell receptor beta chain was picked up a small number of times. Antigen specificity is unknown. This sample is drawn from a study of T-cell memory formation after mild COVID-19. Study-wide background: TCR clusters mostly belonged to single donors.

Germline V lookup: CDR1 SGHNT, CDR2 YYREEE (reference sequence). This CDR3 contains 14 residues. The ends were cut back, 2 bases at V and 5 bases at J, with 13 bases in the middle. TCRdb ran MiXCR on the 5' RACE reads and lists one entry per CDR3 protein. The sample consists of around 250,000 distinct CDR3 sequences, under 20% of them appearing once. The study, taken as a whole, reports: Memory cells collected pre-infection included some clones that later responded, suggesting cross-reactive memory joined. Those CD4+ clones that contracted were mainly in CM and EM (CD8+ ones in EMRA).

Sequenced input: PBMCs or a T cell subset sorted from them (not recorded which). The clonotype comes from a man aged 18 to 29 who had mild COVID-19 (a few samples of this study predate the infection). Cell type and time point are not known. The chain couples TRBV5-4 to TRBJ1-2; the D gene is possibly TRBD1 (5 bases). For the CDR3, the DNA is TGTGCCAGCAGCTTCGGGACGGCTGTGTATGGCTACACCTTC. Encoded protein: CASSFGTAVYGYTF.